This is a list of T cell receptor beta chains from one sample in a study of blood T cell repertoires in COVID-19. Profiling relied on immunoSEQ multiplex PCR, and the TCRdb table lists in-frame clones only, not all of them. The data hold under 150,000 clones, with approximately 80% observed a single time. Sequencing was done on a sample of peripheral blood. These receptors originate from an elderly woman with active or convalescent COVID-19. Both conserved end residues are part of each CDR3. A D gene is named only where the DNA matches it firmly. Not every row has a clone size; where given, it reads once, few, many or a size class.

CDR3 DNA: TGTGCCAGCAGCTTAGCCGGACAGGGTGGGTCCTACGAGCAGTACTTC
CDR3 protein: CASSLAGQGGSYEQYF
clone size: NA
V gene: TRBV7-4
CDR3 length: 16
D gene: TRBD1
J gene: TRBJ2-7

CDR3 DNA: TGTGCCAGCAGCTTAGGACAGCATATCAACCCCCAGCATTTT
CDR3 protein: CASSLGQHINPQHF
clone size: NA
V gene: TRBV11-2
CDR3 length: 14
D gene: NA
J gene: TRBJ1-5

CDR3 DNA: TGTGCCAGCAGCTTAGACAGGGGAGAGACCCAGTACTTC
CDR3 protein: CASSLDRGETQYF
clone size: NA
V gene: TRBV7-3
CDR3 length: 13
D gene: TRBD1
J gene: TRBJ2-5

CDR3 DNA: TGTGCCAGCAGCCGACCGGGGGAGGGATACAATGAGCAGTTCTTC
CDR3 protein: CASSRPGEGYNEQFF
clone size: few
V gene: TRBV5-4
CDR3 length: 15
D gene: TRBD2
J gene: TRBJ2-1

CDR3 DNA: TGCAGCGTCATACGGGACAGGGGAAACACTGAAGCTTTCTTT
CDR3 protein: CSVIRDRGNTEAFF
clone size: NA
V gene: TRBV29-1
CDR3 length: 14
D gene: TRBD1
J gene: TRBJ1-1

CDR3 DNA: TGTGCCAGCTGTCATGCAGACTCCTACGAGCAGTACTTC
CDR3 protein: CASCHADSYEQYF
clone size: once
V gene: TRBV6-5
CDR3 length: 13
D gene: NA
J gene: TRBJ2-7

CDR3 DNA: TGCGCCAGCAGCCAACACGGGGGAGATCAAGAGACCCAGTACTTC
CDR3 protein: CASSQHGGDQETQYF
clone size: NA
V gene: TRBV4-1
CDR3 length: 15
D gene: NA
J gene: TRBJ2-5

CDR3 DNA: TGTGCCTGGAGTCTACAGGCCGGTTCACCCCTCCACTTT
CDR3 protein: CAWSLQAGSPLHF
clone size: few
V gene: TRBV30
CDR3 length: 13
D gene: NA
J gene: TRBJ1-6

CDR3 DNA: TGTGCCAGCAGCTTAGATGTGGGACTCCATTACAATGAGCAGTTCTTC
CDR3 protein: CASSLDVGLHYNEQFF
clone size: few
V gene: TRBV7-2
CDR3 length: 16
D gene: NA
J gene: TRBJ2-1

CDR3 DNA: TGTGCCTGGAGTGTCGGGACAGGACTCGCTTCACCCCTCCACTTT
CDR3 protein: CAWSVGTGLASPLHF
clone size: NA
V gene: TRBV30
CDR3 length: 15
D gene: TRBD1
J gene: TRBJ1-6

CDR3 DNA: TGTGCCAGCAGCCAGGACCTAGGGGGGACCCAGTACTTC
CDR3 protein: CASSQDLGGTQYF
clone size: NA
V gene: TRBV4-2
CDR3 length: 13
D gene: NA
J gene: TRBJ2-5

CDR3 DNA: TGTGCCGGGGGAGGGGACGTGAATTCACCCCTCCACTTT
CDR3 protein: CAGGGDVNSPLHF
clone size: NA
V gene: TRBV19
CDR3 length: 13
D gene: NA
J gene: TRBJ1-6

CDR3 DNA: TGTGCCAGCAGCTTTGGCGACAGAGGCTACGAGCAGTACTTC
CDR3 protein: CASSFGDRGYEQYF
clone size: NA
V gene: TRBV11-2
CDR3 length: 14
D gene: NA
J gene: TRBJ2-7

CDR3 DNA: TGTGCCAGCAGTTTTTCTCGGTGGACAAGCTCCTATAATTCACCCCTCCACTTT
CDR3 protein: CASSFSRWTSSYNSPLHF
clone size: NA
V gene: TRBV28
CDR3 length: 18
D gene: NA
J gene: TRBJ1-6

CDR3 DNA: TGTGCCAGCAGCCACCGGCGGGCCGAGCAGTTCTTC
CDR3 protein: CASSHRRAEQFF
clone size: once
V gene: TRBV6-5
CDR3 length: 12
D gene: NA
J gene: TRBJ2-1

CDR3 DNA: TGTGCCAGCGCAAACAGGGTATACGGCAATCAGCCCCAGCATTTT
CDR3 protein: CASANRVYGNQPQHF
clone size: NA
V gene: TRBV19
CDR3 length: 15
D gene: NA
J gene: TRBJ1-5

CDR3 DNA: TGTGCCACCAGCACGGCCACGCCGGGACAGACAAATGAGCAGTTCTTC
CDR3 protein: CATSTATPGQTNEQFF
clone size: few
V gene: TRBV24-1
CDR3 length: 16
D gene: TRBD1
J gene: TRBJ2-1

CDR3 DNA: TGTGCCAGCAGCTCAACAGGGAGAGGAAACACCATATATTTT
CDR3 protein: CASSSTGRGNTIYF
clone size: once
V gene: TRBV3-1/TRBV3-2
CDR3 length: 14
D gene: NA
J gene: TRBJ1-3

CDR3 DNA: TGTGCCAGCAGTGCCCGACAGGGTTCCGCTAATAACTATGGCTACACCTTC
CDR3 protein: CASSARQGSANNYGYTF
clone size: few
V gene: TRBV2
CDR3 length: 17
D gene: TRBD1
J gene: TRBJ1-2

CDR3 DNA: TGTGCCACCAGCAGAGGGGCTGTTAGCGCCGGGGAGCTGTTTTTT
CDR3 protein: CATSRGAVSAGELFF
clone size: NA
V gene: TRBV15
CDR3 length: 15
D gene: NA
J gene: TRBJ2-2

CDR3 DNA: TGCGCCACCAGCCCCTTGGACAAGACGGAAGCTTTCTTT
CDR3 protein: CATSPLDKTEAFF
clone size: NA
V gene: TRBV5-1
CDR3 length: 13
D gene: NA
J gene: TRBJ1-1

CDR3 DNA: TGTGCCAGCAGCTTGGCCGTAGCGGGGGCCGCAGATACGCAGTATTTT
CDR3 protein: CASSLAVAGAADTQYF
clone size: NA
V gene: TRBV5-5
CDR3 length: 16
D gene: TRBD2
J gene: TRBJ2-3

CDR3 DNA: TGTGCCAGCAGCACGCCGTCACACAAAAACTACAATGAGCAGTTCTTC
CDR3 protein: CASSTPSHKNYNEQFF
clone size: NA
V gene: TRBV7-9
CDR3 length: 16
D gene: NA
J gene: TRBJ2-1

CDR3 DNA: TGTGCCAGCAGCTTGAACAGACTAAACACTGAAGCTTTCTTT
CDR3 protein: CASSLNRLNTEAFF
clone size: NA
V gene: TRBV5-6
CDR3 length: 14
D gene: NA
J gene: TRBJ1-1

CDR3 DNA: TGTGCCTGGAGTGACTCCGGGACTACGAACGCCGGGGAGCTGTTTTTT
CDR3 protein: CAWSDSGTTNAGELFF
clone size: NA
V gene: TRBV30
CDR3 length: 16
D gene: TRBD2
J gene: TRBJ2-2

CDR3 DNA: TGCGCCAGCAGCTTGGCTTTGACAGAAGGATATGGCTACACCTTC
CDR3 protein: CASSLALTEGYGYTF
clone size: NA
V gene: TRBV5-1
CDR3 length: 15
D gene: NA
J gene: TRBJ1-2

CDR3 DNA: TGTGCCAGCAGTTTAAAGTTTAGCCCGGGGTACGAGCAGTACTTC
CDR3 protein: CASSLKFSPGYEQYF
clone size: NA
V gene: TRBV27
CDR3 length: 15
D gene: NA
J gene: TRBJ2-7

CDR3 DNA: TGCGCCAGCAGCTTGGGGCGGCTCTCTCAGAATGAGCAGTTCTTC
CDR3 protein: CASSLGRLSQNEQFF
clone size: NA
V gene: TRBV5-1
CDR3 length: 15
D gene: NA
J gene: TRBJ2-1

CDR3 DNA: TGTGCCAGCAGTTACCAGGACAGGGCGAATTCACCCCTCCACTTT
CDR3 protein: CASSYQDRANSPLHF
clone size: few
V gene: TRBV6-5
CDR3 length: 15
D gene: TRBD1
J gene: TRBJ1-6

CDR3 DNA: TGTGCCAGTAGTACCCAGGGATTGGGCGGAAACACCATATATTTT
CDR3 protein: CASSTQGLGGNTIYF
clone size: few
V gene: TRBV19
CDR3 length: 15
D gene: NA
J gene: TRBJ1-3

CDR3 DNA: TGCGCCAGCAGCTTTAAGGGGGCGAGGGAGAATGAGCAGTTCTTC
CDR3 protein: CASSFKGARENEQFF
clone size: NA
V gene: TRBV5-1
CDR3 length: 15
D gene: TRBD1
J gene: TRBJ2-1

CDR3 DNA: TGTGCCAGCAGTTTAATCGGACAGGGGGCTTTCTTT
CDR3 protein: CASSLIGQGAFF
clone size: NA
V gene: TRBV12-3/TRBV12-4
CDR3 length: 12
D gene: TRBD1
J gene: TRBJ1-1

CDR3 DNA: TGCGCCAGCAGCCTTGAAGCAGGGAGGAGAACTGAAGCTTTCTTT
CDR3 protein: CASSLEAGRRTEAFF
clone size: NA
V gene: TRBV4-1
CDR3 length: 15
D gene: NA
J gene: TRBJ1-1

CDR3 DNA: TGCGCCAGCAGCTTACAGGGAACTGGAAACACCATATATTTT
CDR3 protein: CASSLQGTGNTIYF
clone size: once
V gene: TRBV5-1
CDR3 length: 14
D gene: NA
J gene: TRBJ1-3

CDR3 DNA: TGCGCCAGCAGCCAAGTTCATGGGCAGAGCTACGAGCAGTACTTC
CDR3 protein: CASSQVHGQSYEQYF
clone size: once
V gene: TRBV4-1
CDR3 length: 15
D gene: NA
J gene: TRBJ2-7

CDR3 DNA: TGTGCCAGCATTGGGCCAGATAATTCACCCCTCCACTTT
CDR3 protein: CASIGPDNSPLHF
clone size: NA
V gene: TRBV2
CDR3 length: 13
D gene: NA
J gene: TRBJ1-6

CDR3 DNA: TGTGCCAGCAGCCAAGATCAACTAGGGGGACCCGACTTC
CDR3 protein: CASSQDQLGGPDF
clone size: once
V gene: TRBV4-2
CDR3 length: 13
D gene: NA
J gene: TRBJ2-7

CDR3 DNA: TGTGCCAGCAGTTTATATACTCAGGGGGGCACTGAAGCTTTCTTT
CDR3 protein: CASSLYTQGGTEAFF
clone size: NA
V gene: TRBV27
CDR3 length: 15
D gene: TRBD1
J gene: TRBJ1-1

CDR3 DNA: TGCGCCAGCAGCTTGGTACTGGACAAAAATGGCTACACCTTC
CDR3 protein: CASSLVLDKNGYTF
clone size: NA
V gene: TRBV5-1
CDR3 length: 14
D gene: NA
J gene: TRBJ1-2

CDR3 DNA: TGTGCCAGCACCACGAACAGGGTCGGGCGTTCACCCCTCCACTTT
CDR3 protein: CASTTNRVGRSPLHF
clone size: NA
V gene: TRBV27
CDR3 length: 15
D gene: NA
J gene: TRBJ1-6